The 4 T cell receptor beta chains below were found in one sample sequenced in a study of cytomegalovirus exposure and HLA in healthy donors. Only in-frame clones appear in the TCRdb table, and some are missing; sequencing was by immunoSEQ multiplex PCR. The table lists some 140,000 clones, roughly 86% of them singletons. The sample consisted of PBMCs. These receptors all come from a woman aged 30 to 39 in good health and CMV-seronegative.

This clone was detected a few times. This chain joins TRBV7-9 and TRBJ1-2, with 7 nucleotides matching TRBD1. Trimming took 5 bases from V and 0 from J; bases not matched to a gene: 15. The CDR3 covers 18 residues. Germline lookup yields CDR1 SEHNR and CDR2 FQNEAQ (reference sequence). Here the CDR3 DNA reads TGTGCCAGCAGCCCGACGGCATATCCAGGGGGATCTAACTATGGCTACACCTTC. Amino acid sequence: CASSPTAYPGGSNYGYTF.

The gene calls are TRBV28 and TRBJ1-5; 9 nucleotides line up with TRBD1. This CDR3 region has 15 residues. Germline V lookup: CDR1 MDHEN, CDR2 SYDVKM. V shed 5 bases, J shed 5 bases, and the junction held 7 bases outside the gene matches. The CDR3 DNA sequence: TGTGCCAGCAGTCCCTGGGACAGGGAGTATCAGCCCCAGCATTTT. Its protein is CASSPWDREYQPQHF.

This sequence joins TRBV5-1 and TRBJ1-1; TRBD1 aligns across 8 bases. V was pared by 4 bases and J by 0 bases, with 5 bases of the junction left unmatched. The length of the CDR3 is 15 residues. The germline gives CDR1 SGHRS, CDR2 YFSETQ. This chain's CDR3 is CASSLDRGMNTEAFF. CDR3 sequence (DNA): TGCGCCAGCAGCCTAGACAGGGGCATGAACACTGAAGCTTTCTTT.

V gene TRBV7-2 combines with J gene TRBJ2-1; 9 bases map to TRBD1. Germline V gene sequence: CDR1 SGHTA, CDR2 FQGNSA. CDR3 size: 14 residues. J gave up 7 bases and V 3 bases, and 4 bases lay outside the gene matches. The CDR3: CASSFGTGFNEQFF. DNA for the CDR3: TGTGCCAGCAGCTTTGGGACAGGGTTTAATGAGCAGTTCTTC. Together with reference TRBV7-2 and TRBJ2-1, the CDR3 gives the full variable domain: GAGVSQSPSNKVTEKGKDVELRCDPISGHTALYWYRQSLGQGLEFLIYFQGNSAPDKSGLPSDRFSAERTGGSVSTLTIQRTQQEDSAVYLCASSFGTGFNEQFFGPGTRLTVL.